This passage covers 8 T cell receptor beta chains from one sample sequenced in a study of T cells in Graves' hyperthyroidism and ophthalmopathy. The TCR beta CDR3 regions underwent amplification using RNA transcripts as the source. First-round RT-PCR with HTBI primers amplified the TCR CDR3 region. TCRdb re-called the multiplex PCR reads with MiXCR, one entry per CDR3 protein. The repertoire includes approximately 400,000 distinct CDR3 sequences, roughly 13% of them detected once, and less than 25% sits in the top ten. What was sequenced was blood. All receptors come from a man between 25 and 39 years old with Graves' hyperthyroidism that later progressed to Graves' ophthalmopathy.

This clonotype has more than one count but fewer than ten. CDR3 loop: CAISAAGTGATGELFF. CDR3 bases: TGTGCCATCAGTGCAGCCGGGACAGGGGCCACCGGGGAGCTGTTTTTT. The rearrangement uses TRBV10-3 and TRBJ2-2, with 10 positions matching TRBD1. Germline-derived CDR1 and CDR2 are ENHRY and SYGVKD. This CDR3 has 16 residues. V lost 4 bases, J lost 4 bases, and 6 bases stayed unmatched.

This chain uses TRBV5-1 with TRBJ1-2; D perhaps matches TRBD1 (5 bases). The CDR3 is 19 residues long. The germline V gene encodes CDR1 SGHRS and CDR2 YFSETQ. V was clipped by 3 bases and J by 0 bases, with 24 bases between them. This CDR3 reads CASSYGSGTPALTNYGYTF. The CDR3 nucleotides are TGCGCCAGCAGCTACGGTTCCGGGACTCCGGCCCTTACTAACTATGGCTACACCTTC.

The genes are TRBV19 and TRBJ1-5; D might be TRBD1 (5 bases). Trimming took off 4 bases at V and 4 bases at J, with 23 bases between the two ends. The germline CDR1 and CDR2 sequences are LNHDA and SQIVND (reference sequence). This CDR3 is 18 amino acids long. The CDR3 sequence is CASSTGGGGHKTNQPQHF. The DNA of the CDR3 is TGTGCCAGTAGTACCGGCGGGGGGGGTCATAAAACTAATCAGCCCCAGCATTTT.

This sequence joins TRBV5-4 and TRBJ1-4; D perhaps matches TRBD1 (5 bases). The CDR3 runs to 17 residues. The ends were cut back, 5 bases at V and 8 bases at J, with 25 bases in the middle. From germline, CDR1 is SGHNT and CDR2 YYREEE (reference sequence). CDR3 in amino acids: CASSQNVRDVGGEKLFF. CDR3 in DNA: TGTGCCAGCAGTCAAAACGTCCGGGACGTCGGGGGAGAAAAACTGTTTTTT.

The chain links TRBV5-1 to TRBJ2-5; tentative D call: TRBD2 (5 bases). The CDR3 has 16 amino acids. V lost 0 bases and J lost 5, with 17 bases in between. The V gene's germline CDR1 is SGHRS and CDR2 YFSETQ. CDR3 sequence reads: CASSLGALTRRETQYF. CDR3 nucleotide sequence: TGCGCCAGCAGCTTGGGGGCACTCACTAGACGGGAGACCCAGTACTTC.

DNA for the CDR3: TGCGCCAGCAGCTTGGGACTAGCGGGGGCCCCATGGCGAGAGACCCAGTACTTC. Its translation: CASSLGLAGAPWRETQYF. The V call is TRBV5-1, the J call TRBJ2-5, with 12 bases that match TRBD2. CDR1 is SGHRS and CDR2 is YFSETQ in the germline V gene. This CDR3 comprises 18 residues. V lost 0 bases to trimming and J lost 4 bases; unmatched junction nucleotides: 10.

With respect to this clonotype: A read error is possible here, since a much larger clone lies one base away. The chain joins TRBV12-3 or TRBV12-4 to TRBJ1-5; D not resolved. The CDR3 runs 15 residues. The CDR3: CASGLDGLGYQPQHF. CDR3 nucleotide sequence: TGTGCCAGCGGTTTAGATGGCTTAGGGTATCAGCCCCAGCATTTT.

A note on this clonotype: An end of the junction does not agree with germline; a read error may underlie this. V is TRBV5-1 and J is TRBJ1-1, with D unresolved. There are 12 residues in the CDR3. Germline lookup yields CDR1 SGHRS and CDR2 YFSETQ. CDR3 in amino acids: CASSRMNTEAFF. CDR3 DNA sequence: TGCGCCAGCAGCCGGATGAATACTGAAGCTTTCTTT.